The clone carrying this T cell receptor beta chain has just one count. This entry comes from a study of blood T cell repertoires in COVID-19. The germline V and J ends were trimmed by 4 bases and 1 base, with 7 bases remaining between them. CDR1 is SGHAT and CDR2 is FQNNGV in the germline V gene. This CDR3 has 14 residues. Generated by immunoSEQ multiplex PCR, the TCRdb table keeps only in-frame clones and is missing some. The data contain approximately 65,000 clones, roughly 80% of them seen just once; the ten biggest clones take up 18%. The gene calls are TRBV11-2 and TRBJ2-2; D is unclear. The TCR sequence derives from a man in his 60s with acute or convalescent COVID-19. The specimen was peripheral blood. In DNA form, the CDR3 reads TGTGCCAGCAGCTCTTCGGTGAACACCGGGGAGCTGTTTTTT. The encoded protein is CASSSSVNTGELFF.